Each of the 12 T cell receptor beta chains below was sequenced from the same sample in a study of blood T cell repertoires in COVID-19. Some clones are missing from TCRdb's copy, which holds only in-frame ones; the method was immunoSEQ multiplex PCR. The sample contains about 240,000 clones, about four fifths of which appear only once. Sequenced material: peripheral blood. The receptors were gathered from a woman over 75 with acute or convalescent COVID-19.

This chain uses TRBV15 with TRBJ1-5, with 10 bases aligning to TRBD1. CDR3 length equals 15 residues. Trimming at V came to 2 bases and at J to 7 bases, leaving 5 bases not matched to a gene. The germline gives CDR1 LNHNV, CDR2 YYDKDF (reference sequence). The DNA of the CDR3 is TGTGCCACCAGCAGATCGGGGACAGGGGAACAGCCCCAGCATTTT. Amino acids: CATSRSGTGEQPQHF.

V is TRBV19 and J is TRBJ2-5; tentatively, D is TRBD1 (5 bases). V shed 5 bases and J shed 4 bases, with 17 bases lying between them. The CDR3 spans 15 residues. Germline V gives CDR1 LNHDA, CDR2 SQIVND (reference sequence). The chain's CDR3 is CASSSSRVRRETQYF. As DNA, the CDR3 is TGTGCCAGTAGTTCAAGCAGGGTCCGAAGAGAGACCCAGTACTTC.

In DNA, the CDR3 is TGTGCCAGCAGTTTCCCGACAGGGGAGGACTCTGAAGCTTTCTTT. Its translation is CASSFPTGEDSEAFF. The chain is built from TRBV6-6 and TRBJ1-1, with 8 bases aligning to TRBD1. The CDR3 consists of 15 residues. The V gene's germline CDR1 is MNHNY and CDR2 SVGAGI (reference sequence). V lost 4 bases and J lost 6; bases outside the gene matches: 10.

V and J are TRBV5-1 and TRBJ2-7; 7 nucleotides align to TRBD1. J lost 4 bases, V lost 0 bases, and 7 bases had no gene match. The CDR3 runs to 15 residues. CDR1 SGHRS and CDR2 YFSETQ come from the germline V gene. The DNA for the CDR3 is TGCGCCAGCAGCTTGGCCGGGACAGCTTCATACGAGCAGTACTTC. The encoded protein is CASSLAGTASYEQYF.

The chain combines TRBV28 with TRBJ1-3, with D uncertain. Germline CDR1 and CDR2: MDHEN and SYDVKM. Deletions cut 1 base from V and 0 bases from J, with 13 bases between. The CDR3 loop spans 17 amino acids. The CDR3 DNA sequence: TGTGCCAGCAGTTTATATGGAATAGGGAGCTCTGGAAACACCATATATTTT. This sequence encodes CASSLYGIGSSGNTIYF.

The rearrangement links TRBV5-4 to TRBJ1-6; no reliable D call. Per germline, CDR1 SGHNT and CDR2 YYREEE (reference sequence). Trimming pared 5 bases from V and 8 bases from J, leaving 11 bases between. There are 13 residues in the CDR3. This CDR3 is CASREMGDSPLHF. The CDR3 DNA follows: TGTGCCAGCAGGGAAATGGGAGATTCACCCCTCCACTTT.

This clone has more than one count but fewer than ten. The chain carries TRBV5-4 and TRBJ2-1; 8 nucleotides match TRBD2. Germline-derived CDR1 and CDR2 are SGHNT and YYREEE (reference sequence). Unmatched junction bases numbered 6, after V lost 7 bases and J lost 0 bases. The CDR3 spans 15 residues. CDR3 protein: CASEAGGSSYNEQFF. The CDR3 DNA reads TGTGCCAGCGAGGCGGGGGGTAGCTCCTACAATGAGCAGTTCTTC.

V usage is TRBV19 and J usage is TRBJ1-2; unclear D gene. V shed 0 bases and J shed 6 bases, with 14 bases lying between them. CDR3 length: 15 residues. Looked up from germline, CDR1 is LNHDA and CDR2 is SQIVND (reference sequence). CDR3 protein: CASSIDRSMPHGYTF. CDR3 nucleotides: TGTGCCAGTAGTATAGACAGGTCGATGCCTCATGGCTACACCTTC.

The V call is TRBV7-8, the J call TRBJ2-4; 14 nucleotides line up with TRBD2. The CDR3 has 18 amino acids. Losses at the gene ends were 5 bases for V and 3 bases for J; bases not matched to a gene: 9. The germline CDR1 and CDR2 sequences are SGHVS and FQNEAQ. As DNA, the CDR3 is TGTGCCAGCAGCCAGAGACTAGCGGGGGGGCACGTCAAAAACATTCAGTACTTC. Its translation is CASSQRLAGGHVKNIQYF.

This clone was seen more than once but under ten times. The sample holds other DNA sequences that translate to the same CDR3. The rearrangement links TRBV5-6 to TRBJ1-5, with TRBD1 matching over 7 bases. CDR3 length: 13 residues. J gave up 7 bases and V 4 bases, and 5 bases lay outside the gene matches. The germline V gene encodes CDR1 SGHDT and CDR2 YYEEEE. CDR3 protein: CASSPSRGQPQHF. In DNA, the CDR3 is TGTGCCAGCAGCCCATCCAGGGGGCAGCCCCAGCATTTT.

The rearrangement links TRBV2 to TRBJ1-1; tentative D call: TRBD1 (6 bases). V dropped 6 bases and J dropped 3 bases, with 14 bases sitting between them. Looked up from germline, CDR1 is SNHLY and CDR2 is FYNNEI. The CDR3 has 14 residues. The DNA of the CDR3 is TGTGCCAGCAGAGGGGGGGATTGGTACACTGAAGCTTTCTTT. It yields the protein CASRGGDWYTEAFF.

This chain uses TRBV6-5 with TRBJ2-5, with 10 bases matching TRBD2. The J segment lost 4 bases and the V segment lost 2 bases, leaving 4 bases of the junction unmatched. CDR3 size: 15 residues. CDR1 MNHEY and CDR2 SVGAGI come from the germline V gene. Written as DNA, the CDR3 is TGTGCCAGCAGTTACGCAGCGGGGGGGAGAGAGACCCAGTACTTC. Translated: CASSYAAGGRETQYF.